These 21 T cell receptor beta chains came from one sample sequenced in a study of cytomegalovirus exposure and HLA in healthy donors. Measured with immunoSEQ multiplex PCR; TCRdb has only the in-frame clones, and not every one. The sample includes around 130,000 clones, 70% to 90% of them seen just once. Sequencing was done on a sample of PBMCs. These receptors all come from a woman aged 25 to 39 in good health and CMV-seronegative.

The rearrangement joins TRBV7-2 to TRBJ2-7; TRBD1 aligns across 8 bases. V trimming: 4 bases; J trimming: 0 bases; junction bases outside the gene matches: 5. The CDR3 length is 15 residues. The germline gives CDR1 SGHTA, CDR2 FQGNSA. CDR3 bases: TGTGCCAGCAGCTATCCCGGGACAGGCTCCTACGAGCAGTACTTC. It is translated as CASSYPGTGSYEQYF. The whole variable domain, filled in from reference TRBV7-2 and TRBJ2-7, reads GAGVSQSPSNKVTEKGKDVELRCDPISGHTALYWYRQSLGQGLEFLIYFQGNSAPDKSGLPSDRFSAERTGGSVSTLTIQRTQQEDSAVYLCASSYPGTGSYEQYFGPGTRLTVT.

The V and J genes are TRBV19 and TRBJ2-1, with D perhaps matching TRBD1 (6 bases). This CDR3 comprises 15 residues. Germline V gene lookup returns CDR1 LNHDA and CDR2 SQIVND (reference sequence). V was cut by 7 bases and J by 4 bases, with 17 bases left in between. The CDR3 bases are TGTGCCAGTAACTCGGGACACCTAGAGTACAATGAGCAGTTCTTC. This sequence encodes CASNSGHLEYNEQFF.

This clone was observed a handful of times. The chain carries TRBV5-5 and TRBJ1-2; the D is unclear. The CDR3 is 14 amino acids. The V end lost 1 base, the J end lost 2 bases, and 9 bases lay between the germline ends. Per germline, CDR1 SGHKS and CDR2 YYEKEE (reference sequence). CDR3 loop: CASSLSGKNYGYTF. Here the CDR3 DNA reads TGTGCCAGCAGCTTGTCCGGGAAAAACTATGGCTACACCTTC.

The rearrangement uses TRBV7-9 and TRBJ1-5; TRBD1 matches at 7 bases. Germline V gives CDR1 SEHNR, CDR2 FQNEAQ (reference sequence). This CDR3 contains 19 residues. V gave up 1 base and J gave up 0 bases; unmatched junction bases: 12. The CDR3 DNA reads as TGTGCCAGCAGCTTAGAGGGTGGGCGACAGGGTTATAGCAATCAGCCCCAGCATTTT. It translates to CASSLEGGRQGYSNQPQHF.

V gene TRBV4-3 combines with J gene TRBJ1-5, with no clear D. The V gene's germline CDR1 is LGHNA and CDR2 YSLEER. Deletions cut 2 bases from V and 11 bases from J, with 22 bases between. The CDR3 covers 16 residues. The CDR3 protein is CASSQWVGPLGRTQHF. The CDR3 DNA sequence: TGCGCCAGCAGCCAATGGGTCGGGCCTCTGGGGAGGACCCAGCATTTT.

The chain carries TRBV7-2 and TRBJ1-2; TRBD1 matches at 12 bases. The V gene end was trimmed by 4 bases and the J gene end by 7 bases; junction bases not matched to a gene: 10. This CDR3 has 16 amino acids. Germline V gene sequence: CDR1 SGHTA, CDR2 FQGNSA. This CDR3 is CASSSEPGQGARGYTF. CDR3 nucleotide sequence: TGTGCCAGCAGCTCCGAGCCGGGACAGGGGGCGCGTGGCTACACCTTC.

This clone was picked up one time. This chain uses TRBV7-9 with TRBJ2-4, with D tentatively TRBD1 (6 bases). V was shortened by 0 bases and J by 6 bases, with 9 bases between the two germline ends. The CDR3 extends over 14 amino acids. Germline CDR1 and CDR2: SEHNR and FQNEAQ (reference sequence). In DNA form, the CDR3 reads TGTGCCAGCAGCTTAGCCGAAGGGGGAAACATTCAGTACTTC. Residues: CASSLAEGGNIQYF.

The chain joins TRBV12-5 to TRBJ2-1; TRBD2 matches 15 bases. The length of the CDR3 is 16 residues. The junction had 3 bases not matched to a gene; V was cut back by 1 base and J by 8 bases. Germline lookup yields CDR1 LGHNT and CDR2 FRNRAP. The chain's CDR3 is CASGLGTSGGDDEQFF. Written as DNA, the CDR3 is TGTGCTAGTGGTTTGGGGACTAGCGGGGGGGACGATGAGCAGTTCTTC.

The chain employs TRBV5-5 and TRBJ2-3; TRBD2 agrees at 8 bases. The CDR3 has 18 residues. The V and J ends lost 4 bases and 0 bases, in that order; junction bases with no gene match: 13. The germline V gene has CDR1 SGHKS and CDR2 YYEKEE (reference sequence). This CDR3 reads CASSRAVAGIPSTDTQYF. Written as DNA, the CDR3 is TGTGCCAGCAGCCGGGCGGTAGCGGGGATCCCTAGCACAGATACGCAGTATTTT.

The V call is TRBV27, the J call TRBJ2-1; TRBD2 matches at 11 bases. This CDR3 has 15 residues. Per germline, CDR1 MNHEY and CDR2 SMNVEV (reference sequence). V shed 2 bases and J 7 bases; nucleotides not matched to a gene: 4. The CDR3 sequence: CASSLLAGGRNEQFF. The DNA of the CDR3 is TGTGCCAGCAGTTTACTAGCGGGGGGTAGAAATGAGCAGTTCTTC.

The chain recombines TRBV5-4 with TRBJ1-1; D is undetermined. V lost 3 bases and J lost 1, with 13 bases in between. This CDR3 region has 15 residues. CDR1 SGHNT and CDR2 YYREEE come from the germline V gene (reference sequence). The DNA for the CDR3 is TGTGCCAGCAGCTACGGAGGGCCCGGGAACACTGAAGCTTTCTTT. Amino acid sequence: CASSYGGPGNTEAFF.

The rearrangement joins TRBV27 to TRBJ1-6, with D possibly being TRBD1 (5 bases). The CDR3 is 15 residues long. Trimming shortened V by 5 bases and J by 7 bases, and 15 bases separated the two germline ends. In germline, CDR1 is MNHEY, CDR2 SMNVEV (reference sequence). The CDR3 loop is CASSILTGGNSPLHF. For the CDR3, the DNA is TGTGCCAGCAGTATTCTTACAGGTGGCAATTCACCCCTCCACTTT.

The chain joins TRBV2 to TRBJ2-7; 8 positions agree with TRBD2. The V gene's germline CDR1 is SNHLY and CDR2 FYNNEI. This CDR3 comprises 16 residues. V dropped 0 bases and J dropped 6; count of bases not matched to a gene: 10. CDR3 sequence: CASSEAHVGGAAEQYF. CDR3 DNA: TGTGCCAGCAGTGAAGCGCACGTCGGGGGGGCCGCCGAGCAGTACTTC. Drawing the rest from reference TRBV2 and TRBJ2-7, the complete variable domain is EPEVTQTPSHQVTQMGQEVILRCVPISNHLYFYWYRQILGQKVEFLVSFYNNEISEKSEIFDDQFSVERPDGSNFTLKIRSTKLEDSAMYFCASSEAHVGGAAEQYFGPGTRLTVT.

The V gene is TRBV7-3, the J gene TRBJ2-1; 8 nucleotides agree with TRBD1. CDR1 is SGHTA, CDR2 FQGTGA, per germline. The ends lost 4 bases at V and 6 bases at J; junction bases unmatched: 2. This CDR3 has 13 residues. CDR3 DNA sequence: TGTGCCAGCAGCTGGACAGGGAGCAATGAGCAGTTCTTC. Residues: CASSWTGSNEQFF.

This clone was found a few times. This chain joins TRBV7-3 and TRBJ1-2; D is unresolved. The ends were cut back, 1 base at V and 4 bases at J, with 10 bases in the middle. Germline V gives CDR1 SGHTA, CDR2 FQGTGA. This CDR3 contains 14 residues. CDR3 in DNA: TGTGCCAGCAGCTTAAGTGAGGGAACCTATGGCTACACCTTC. It specifies CASSLSEGTYGYTF.

This clone is a singleton in its sample. The chain has TRBV2 and TRBJ2-3, with 11 bases that match TRBD2. Germline V gives CDR1 SNHLY, CDR2 FYNNEI. The CDR3 is made up of 16 amino acids. V gave up 5 bases and J gave up 0 bases; unmatched junction bases: 4. The CDR3 DNA reads as TGTGCCAGCAGTCCATTAGCGGGGGGGAGCACAGATACGCAGTATTTT. This codes for CASSPLAGGSTDTQYF.

The V call is TRBV4-1, the J call TRBJ1-4; D possibly corresponds to TRBD1 (5 bases). CDR1 and CDR2 from the germline V gene are MGHRA and YSYEKL. V shed 1 base and J shed 10 bases, with 13 bases lying between them. The CDR3 sequence is 14 residues long. The DNA for the CDR3 is TGCGCCAGCAGCCAAGTTATAGGGGCCCCAAAACTGTTTTTT. Amino acids: CASSQVIGAPKLFF.

A note on this clone: The sample has other DNA sequences that encode this CDR3 too. The V call is TRBV6-4, the J call TRBJ2-1; 11 nucleotides match TRBD1. Losses at the gene ends were 2 bases for V and 6 bases for J; bases not matched to a gene: 0. Looked up from germline, CDR1 is MRHNA and CDR2 is SNTAGT. This CDR3 spans 14 amino acids. The CDR3 spells CASSDGTGGNEQFF. The CDR3, as DNA: TGTGCCAGCAGTGACGGGACAGGGGGCAATGAGCAGTTCTTC.

This clone was seen just once. The J gene is TRBJ1-2, the V gene TRBV7-9, with 8 nucleotides matching TRBD1. Germline V gives CDR1 SEHNR, CDR2 FQNEAQ (reference sequence). The CDR3 totals 15 residues. V trimming: 3 bases; J trimming: 7 bases; junction bases outside the gene matches: 10. CDR3 sequence (DNA): TGTGCCAGCAGCTTTCCCGGGCAGGGGGCGGCTGGCTACACCTTC. This translates into CASSFPGQGAAGYTF. Complete variable domain (other parts from reference TRBV7-9 and TRBJ1-2): DTGVSQNPRHKITKRGQNVTFRCDPISEHNRLYWYRQTLGQGPEFLTYFQNEAQLEKSRLLSDRFSAERPKGSFSTLEIQRTEQGDSAMYLCASSFPGQGAAGYTFGSGTRLTVV.

This chain connects TRBV27 to TRBJ2-1, with TRBD2 matching 12 bases. CDR1 and CDR2 from the germline V gene are MNHEY and SMNVEV (reference sequence). The CDR3 runs to 18 residues. V trimming: 2 bases; J trimming: 4 bases; junction bases outside the gene matches: 9. The CDR3 here is CASSLASGGARTYNEQFF. The CDR3 DNA reads TGTGCCAGCAGTTTAGCTAGCGGGGGGGCCCGAACTTACAATGAGCAGTTCTTC.

The chain is built from TRBV12-2 and TRBJ2-7; the table assigns TRBD2, which was not confirmed against the DNA. TRBV12-2 is labeled a pseudogene. This CDR3 is 15 amino acids long. This CDR3 is CASRLALLAAYEQYF. CDR3 sequence (DNA): TGTGCAAGTCGCTTAGCGCTCCTAGCGGCCTACGAGCAGTACTTC.